This T cell receptor (beta chain) was profiled in a study of CD8 T cells in ankylosing spondylitis. V lost 6 bases to trimming and J lost 4 bases; unmatched junction nucleotides: 5. The CDR3 consists of 15 residues. Per the germline V gene, CDR1 is WSHSY and CDR2 is SAAADI. TCRdb ran MiXCR on the 5' RACE reads and lists one entry per CDR3 protein. The repertoire holds 250,000 to 300,000 distinct CDR3 sequences, with around 20% as singletons. This chain uses TRBV10-2 with TRBJ2-3; 12 bases map to TRBD2. The TCR was taken from a male donor with ankylosing spondylitis or in good health (not recorded which). The specimen was blood, either unsorted or a sorted T cell fraction (not recorded which). The CDR3 DNA sequence: TGCGCCAGCAGGGTGACTAGCGGGAGTGCAGATACGCAGTATTTT. It specifies CASRVTSGSADTQYF.